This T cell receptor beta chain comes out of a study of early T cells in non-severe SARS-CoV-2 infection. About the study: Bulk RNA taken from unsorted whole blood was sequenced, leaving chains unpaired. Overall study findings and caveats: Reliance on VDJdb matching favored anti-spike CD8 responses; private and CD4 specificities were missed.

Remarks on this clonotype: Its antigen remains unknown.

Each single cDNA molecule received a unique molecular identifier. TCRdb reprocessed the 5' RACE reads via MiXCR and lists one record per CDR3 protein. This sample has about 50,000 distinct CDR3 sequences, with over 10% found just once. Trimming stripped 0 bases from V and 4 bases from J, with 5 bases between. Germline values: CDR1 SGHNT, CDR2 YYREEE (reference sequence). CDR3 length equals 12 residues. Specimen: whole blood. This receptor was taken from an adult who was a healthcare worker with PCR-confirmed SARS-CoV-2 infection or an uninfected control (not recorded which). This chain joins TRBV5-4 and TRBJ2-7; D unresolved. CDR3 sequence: CASSLDGYEQYF. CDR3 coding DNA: TGTGCCAGCAGCTTGGATGGATACGAGCAGTACTTC.